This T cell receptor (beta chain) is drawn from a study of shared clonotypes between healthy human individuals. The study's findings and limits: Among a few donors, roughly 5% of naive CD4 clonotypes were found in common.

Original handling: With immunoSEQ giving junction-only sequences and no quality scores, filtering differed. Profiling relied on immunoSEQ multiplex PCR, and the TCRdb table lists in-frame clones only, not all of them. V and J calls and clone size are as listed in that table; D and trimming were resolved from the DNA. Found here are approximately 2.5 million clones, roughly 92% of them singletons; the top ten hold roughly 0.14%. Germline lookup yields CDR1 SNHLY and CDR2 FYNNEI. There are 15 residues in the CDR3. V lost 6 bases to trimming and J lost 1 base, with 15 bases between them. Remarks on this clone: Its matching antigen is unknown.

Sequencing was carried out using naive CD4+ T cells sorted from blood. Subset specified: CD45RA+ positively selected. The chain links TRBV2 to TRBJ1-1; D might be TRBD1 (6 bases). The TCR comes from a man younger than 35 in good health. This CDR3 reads CASRRGQPTNTEAFF. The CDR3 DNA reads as TGTGCCAGCAGACGCGGACAGCCTACGAACACTGAAGCTTTCTTT. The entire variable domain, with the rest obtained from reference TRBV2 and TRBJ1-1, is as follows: EPEVTQTPSHQVTQMGQEVILRCVPISNHLYFYWYRQILGQKVEFLVSFYNNEISEKSEIFDDQFSVERPDGSNFTLKIRSTKLEDSAMYFCASRRGQPTNTEAFFGQGTRLTVV.